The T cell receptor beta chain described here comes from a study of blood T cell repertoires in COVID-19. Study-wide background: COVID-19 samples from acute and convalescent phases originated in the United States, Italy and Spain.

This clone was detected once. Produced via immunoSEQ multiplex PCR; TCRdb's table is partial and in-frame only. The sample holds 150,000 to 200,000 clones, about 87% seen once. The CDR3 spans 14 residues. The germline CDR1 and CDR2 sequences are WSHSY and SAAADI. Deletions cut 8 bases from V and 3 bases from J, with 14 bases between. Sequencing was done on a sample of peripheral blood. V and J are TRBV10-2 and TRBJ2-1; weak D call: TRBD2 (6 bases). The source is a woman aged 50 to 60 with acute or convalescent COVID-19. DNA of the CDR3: TGCGCCAGCGGCGGGATACTTCGCTACAATGAGCAGTTCTTC. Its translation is CASGGILRYNEQFF.